This T cell receptor (beta chain) was identified during a study of shared clonotypes between healthy human individuals. Repertoires were generated with immunoSEQ multiplex PCR, while TCRdb's copy carries only in-frame clones and drops some. The table lists some 980,000 clones, around three quarters of them singletons. V was trimmed by 4 bases and J by 4 bases, leaving 5 bases between them. The germline V gene encodes CDR1 DFQATT and CDR2 SNEGSKA (reference sequence). The CDR3 is made up of 10 amino acids. Source material: memory CD4+ T cells sorted from blood. The subset denotes: CD45RA-negative fraction. This receptor was identified in a man younger than 30 in good health. The chain combines TRBV20-1 with TRBJ2-7; D gene unclear. In DNA, the CDR3 is TGCAGTGCTAAAAGGTACGAGCAGTACTTC. Its protein product is CSAKRYEQYF.